This TCR beta chain stems from a study of OX40 agonist ivuxolimab in advanced cancers. Study-level background: The patients received ivuxolimab by intravenous route every 2 weeks at 0.01 to 10 mg/kg.

Measured with immunoSEQ multiplex PCR; TCRdb has only the in-frame clones, and not every one. Among roughly 66,000 clones, roughly four fifths were seen once, and the ten largest hold approximately 0.4%. Autoimmune disease history or systemic immunosuppression barred patients. This clone has just one count. What it binds is not known. Trimming shortened V by 3 bases and J by 2 bases, and 4 bases separated the two germline ends. The CDR3 contains 12 residues. Germline assignment: CDR1 SEHNR and CDR2 FQNEAQ (reference sequence). Overall study findings and caveats: With doses of 0.1 to 3.0 mg/kg, CD4+ and CD8+ blood T cells had undergone clonal expansion by week 6.

The chain carries TRBV7-9 and TRBJ2-5; D remains unclear. The source is an adult with an advanced solid tumor such as melanoma, head and neck, liver or kidney cancer. The material sequenced was CD4+ or CD8+ T cells sorted from blood, taken in a trial of the OX40 agonist ivuxolimab. The DNA of the CDR3 is TGTGCCAGCAGCTTTCGGCAAGAGACCCAGTACTTC. It is translated as CASSFRQETQYF.